Listed below are T cell receptor beta chains from one sample, sequenced in a study of T cells after yellow fever vaccination. TCRdb passed the 5' RACE reads through MiXCR, listing each CDR3 protein once. The table records 300,000 or so distinct CDR3 sequences, around 13% of them present only once. This sample comprised CD4+ T cells sorted from PBMCs, obtained 45 days after the yellow fever booster vaccination. Source of these receptors: a man aged 25 to 40 who received the YFV17D yellow fever vaccine. The CDR3 runs from the conserved cysteine through the conserved F or W. D genes are given only for firm matches. Size values are once, few and many counts, or a class for expanded clones, and some rows have none.

clone_size d_call j_call v_call cdr3_nt cdr3_aa
few - TRBJ1-2 TRBV18 TGTGCCAGCTCACCACAGGGGGACTTTTTGGGCTACACCTTC CASSPQGDFLGYTF
few - TRBJ2-1 TRBV6-6 TGTGCCACCCTAGAGGGGCCGCTGAGTGAGCAGTTCTTC CATLEGPLSEQFF
- TRBD1 TRBJ2-1 TRBV20-1 TGCAGTGCTAGAGATCCCGTCAGGGGGCTTTCCTACAATGAGCAGTTCTTC CSARDPVRGLSYNEQFF
few TRBD2 TRBJ2-5 TRBV10-3 TGTGCCATCAGTGAGGGACCGGGACTAGCGGAAATCGATAGAGAGACCCAGTACTTC CAISEGPGLAEIDRETQYF
- - TRBJ2-7 TRBV20-1 TGCAGTGCTAGAGAGGGCGGGTCGGGGAAGCAGTACTTC CSAREGGSGKQYF
few TRBD1 TRBJ2-7 TRBV5-1 TGCGCCAGCAGCTTGGCCTCAGGGGGCAGCGACGAGCAGTACTTC CASSLASGGSDEQYF
- TRBD1 TRBJ1-5 TRBV7-9 TGTGCCAGCAGCCTCGGACAGGGGGCATGGCAGCCCCAGCATTTT CASSLGQGAWQPQHF
few - TRBJ2-7 TRBV5-1 TGCGCCAGCAGCCACCTCGCGGCCGTCTACGAGCAGTACTTC CASSHLAAVYEQYF
few - TRBJ2-2 TRBV5-5 TGTGCCAGCATCCTTGAGGGCACCGGGGAGCTGTTTTTT CASILEGTGELFF
few TRBD2 TRBJ2-3 TRBV15 TGTGCCACCAGCAACCCAAAGCGGGAGCTCCCAGATACGCAGTATTTT CATSNPKRELPDTQYF
few - TRBJ2-5 TRBV5-1 TGCGCCAGCAGCTGGACGGGCCGCCGGGAAGAGACCCAGTACTTC CASSWTGRREETQYF
- TRBD2 TRBJ2-3 TRBV6-4 TGTGCCAGCAGTGACTCAAGCGGGAGCGGGTCAGATACGCAGTATTTT CASSDSSGSGSDTQYF
- TRBD2 TRBJ2-3 TRBV20-1 TGCAGTGCTAGAGAAGGCGGGAGGGCCTCAGATACGCAGTATTTT CSAREGGRASDTQYF
- - TRBJ1-1 TRBV20-1 TGCAGTGCTACGGAGAACACTGAAGCTTTCTTT CSATENTEAFF
- TRBD2 TRBJ2-7 TRBV7-2 TGTGCCAGCAGCCCAATCACTAGCGGGAGAGGAGAGCAGTACTTC CASSPITSGRGEQYF
few - TRBJ2-7 TRBV29-1 TGCAGCGCAACGATTAGCGGAACATACGAGCAGTACTTC CSATISGTYEQYF
many TRBD2 TRBJ2-2 TRBV7-6 TGTGCCAGCCAGCGGGAGGCCGGGGAGCTGTTTTTT CASQREAGELFF
- TRBD1 TRBJ2-7 TRBV12-3/TRBV12-4 TGTGCCACAGGGACAGGGGGCCCCTACGAGCAGTACTTC CATGTGGPYEQYF
- TRBD1 TRBJ2-1 TRBV19 TGTGCCAGTAGTATCAGGGGGCCGGGCAATGAGCAGTTCTTC CASSIRGPGNEQFF
many TRBD2 TRBJ2-7 TRBV7-8 TGTGCCAGCAGCTTAAGGGAGGGCTCCTACGAGCAGTACTTC CASSLREGSYEQYF
many - TRBJ2-7 TRBV20-1 TGCAGTGCTTCCGACACCTACTACGAGCAGTACTTC CSASDTYYEQYF
- TRBD2 TRBJ2-1 TRBV5-6 TGTGCCAGCAGCTTACGGACTAGCGGGAGGCTTAGCTCCTACAATGAGCAGTTCTTC CASSLRTSGRLSSYNEQFF